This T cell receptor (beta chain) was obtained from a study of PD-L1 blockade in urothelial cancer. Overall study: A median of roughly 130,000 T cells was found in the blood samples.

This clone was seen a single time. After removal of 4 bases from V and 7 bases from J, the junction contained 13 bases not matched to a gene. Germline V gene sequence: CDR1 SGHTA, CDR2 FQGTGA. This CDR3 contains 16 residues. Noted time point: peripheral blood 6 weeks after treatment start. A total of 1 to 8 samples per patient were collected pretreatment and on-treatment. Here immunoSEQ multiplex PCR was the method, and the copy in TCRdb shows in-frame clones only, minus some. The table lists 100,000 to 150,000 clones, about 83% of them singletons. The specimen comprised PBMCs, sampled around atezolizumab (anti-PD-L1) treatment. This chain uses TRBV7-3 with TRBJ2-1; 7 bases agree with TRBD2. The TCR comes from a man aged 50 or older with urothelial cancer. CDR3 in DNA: TGTGCCAGCAGCTCGCGTGCTGGACTAGTGTCAAATGAGCAGTTCTTC. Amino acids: CASSSRAGLVSNEQFF.